The 12 T cell receptor beta chains presented below share a single source sample, sequenced in a study of blood T cell repertoires in COVID-19. Here immunoSEQ multiplex PCR was the method, and the copy in TCRdb shows in-frame clones only, minus some. The sample includes about 130,000 clones, around 88% of them seen just once. The sample consisted of peripheral blood. These receptors came from a man aged 45-65 years with acute or convalescent COVID-19.

The chain carries TRBV9 and TRBJ1-1; D remains unclear. The CDR3 covers 14 residues. Germline V lookup: CDR1 SGDLS, CDR2 YYNGEE. Trimming removed 1 base at V and 4 bases at J, with 11 bases between. The CDR3 loop reads CASSVQVEATEAFF. CDR3 nucleotide sequence: TGTGCCAGCAGCGTACAGGTCGAAGCCACTGAAGCTTTCTTT.

A single count supports this clone. This rearrangement joins TRBV5-6 to TRBJ2-3, with 11 nucleotides matching TRBD2. The germline CDR1 and CDR2 sequences are SGHDT and YYEEEE. J gave up 4 bases and V 4 bases, and 8 bases lay outside the gene matches. The CDR3 extends over 16 amino acids. The CDR3 protein is CASSTTGLAGPDTQYF. CDR3 sequence (DNA): TGTGCCAGCAGCACAACCGGACTAGCGGGCCCAGATACGCAGTATTTT.

This chain uses TRBV5-1 with TRBJ2-7, with D possibly TRBD1 on 6 matching bases. This CDR3 is built from 12 residues. V gave up 4 bases and J gave up 6 bases, with 11 bases separating them. The V gene's germline CDR1 is SGHRS and CDR2 YFSETQ. In DNA form, the CDR3 reads TGCGCCAGCAGCGCGCAAGGGGGCGAGCAGTACTTC. Protein: CASSAQGGEQYF. Based on the CDR3 plus reference TRBV5-1 and TRBJ2-7, the full variable domain is KAGVTQTPRYLIKTRGQQVTLSCSPISGHRSVSWYQQTPGQGLQFLFEYFSETQRNKGNFPGRFSGRQFSNSRSEMNVSTLELGDSALYLCASSAQGGEQYFGPGTRLTVT.

This chain uses TRBV11-1 with TRBJ2-1, with 10 positions matching TRBD2. The CDR3 covers 14 residues. CDR1 is SGHAT, CDR2 FQDESV, per germline (reference sequence). V shed 2 bases, J shed 12 bases, and the junction held 7 bases outside the gene matches. The CDR3 spells CASSLSLAGTTQFF. The CDR3 DNA reads TGTGCCAGCAGCTTATCACTAGCGGGGACAACGCAGTTCTTC.

V and J are TRBV7-9 and TRBJ2-5, with D maybe TRBD1 (5 bases). Trimming stripped 1 base from V and 3 bases from J, with 9 bases between. Germline V gives CDR1 SEHNR, CDR2 FQNEAQ (reference sequence). The CDR3 runs to 14 residues. In DNA, the CDR3 is TGTGCCAGCAGCTTAGTTGCCAGGGAAGAGACCCAGTACTTC. Its translation: CASSLVAREETQYF.

The genes are TRBV11-2 and TRBJ2-7, with a tentative D call TRBD2 (5 bases). The V gene lost 4 bases and the J gene lost 1 base, with 17 bases spanning the gap. The germline CDR1 and CDR2 sequences are SGHAT and FQNNGV. The CDR3 is 16 residues long. The CDR3 DNA reads as TGTGCCAGCAGCTCCATCCGAGGGTTTAGGTCCTACGAGCAGTACTTC. Translating it yields CASSSIRGFRSYEQYF.

The chain links TRBV4-1 to TRBJ2-5, with 10 bases identical to TRBD1. CDR3 length: 15 amino acids. The V segment lost 2 bases and the J segment 4 bases; nucleotides outside the gene matches: 4. Germline lookup yields CDR1 MGHRA and CDR2 YSYEKL. In DNA, the CDR3 is TGCGCCAGCAGCCAACCGGGACAGGGGAGAGAGACCCAGTACTTC. It specifies CASSQPGQGRETQYF.

The chain uses TRBV5-8 and TRBJ1-3; no clear D. CDR1 is SGHTS, CDR2 YDEGEE, per germline. This CDR3 is built from 14 residues. The V end was cut by 0 bases, the J end by 0 bases, with 4 bases between. The chain's CDR3 is CASSLGPSGNTIYF. In DNA, the CDR3 is TGTGCCAGCAGCTTGGGGCCCTCTGGAAACACCATATATTTT. Supplemented by reference TRBV5-8 and TRBJ1-3, the full variable domain reads EAGVTQSPTHLIKTRGQQATLRCSPISGHTSVYWYQQALGLGLQFLLWYDEGEERNRGNFPPRFSGRQFPNYSSELNVNALELEDSALYLCASSLGPSGNTIYFGEGSWLTVV.

J is TRBJ2-2 and V is TRBV7-6; D is unclear. The CDR3 runs 13 residues. The V end lost 6 bases, the J end lost 5 bases, and 10 bases lay between the germline ends. The germline CDR1 and CDR2 sequences are SGHVS and FNYEAQ. CDR3 sequence: CASRRRGTGELFF. For the CDR3, the DNA is TGTGCCAGCAGACGGAGAGGAACCGGGGAGCTGTTTTTT.

The CDR3 loop reads CASSPWGTPGYTF. CDR3 bases: TGTGCCAGCAGCCCATGGGGGACACCTGGCTACACCTTC. The V gene is TRBV27, the J gene TRBJ1-2; tentatively, D is TRBD1 (6 bases). This CDR3 comprises 13 residues. With 6 bases removed from V and 7 bases from J, the gap between germline ends came to 15 bases. CDR1 and CDR2 from the germline V gene are MNHEY and SMNVEV (reference sequence).

V is TRBV7-9 and J is TRBJ2-2; tentatively, D is TRBD1 (5 bases). V lost 3 bases and J lost 1, with 15 bases in between. Germline loops: CDR1 SEHNR, CDR2 FQNEAQ (reference sequence). The CDR3 has 17 residues. CDR3 protein: CASSFPTDRWNTGELFF. In DNA form, the CDR3 reads TGTGCCAGCAGCTTTCCGACAGACCGGTGGAACACCGGGGAGCTGTTTTTT. Together with reference TRBV7-9 and TRBJ2-2, the CDR3 gives the full variable domain: DTGVSQNPRHKITKRGQNVTFRCDPISEHNRLYWYRQTLGQGPEFLTYFQNEAQLEKSRLLSDRFSAERPKGSFSTLEIQRTEQGDSAMYLCASSFPTDRWNTGELFFGEGSRLTVL.

The chain couples TRBV5-6 to TRBJ2-5; TRBD2 might be the D (6 bases). Germline V gives CDR1 SGHDT, CDR2 YYEEEE. This CDR3 spans 14 amino acids. The V end lost 4 bases, the J end lost 4 bases, and 14 bases lay between the germline ends. This chain's CDR3 is CASSVGTPRETQYF. The CDR3 DNA reads as TGTGCCAGCAGCGTCGGGACTCCGCGAGAGACCCAGTACTTC.